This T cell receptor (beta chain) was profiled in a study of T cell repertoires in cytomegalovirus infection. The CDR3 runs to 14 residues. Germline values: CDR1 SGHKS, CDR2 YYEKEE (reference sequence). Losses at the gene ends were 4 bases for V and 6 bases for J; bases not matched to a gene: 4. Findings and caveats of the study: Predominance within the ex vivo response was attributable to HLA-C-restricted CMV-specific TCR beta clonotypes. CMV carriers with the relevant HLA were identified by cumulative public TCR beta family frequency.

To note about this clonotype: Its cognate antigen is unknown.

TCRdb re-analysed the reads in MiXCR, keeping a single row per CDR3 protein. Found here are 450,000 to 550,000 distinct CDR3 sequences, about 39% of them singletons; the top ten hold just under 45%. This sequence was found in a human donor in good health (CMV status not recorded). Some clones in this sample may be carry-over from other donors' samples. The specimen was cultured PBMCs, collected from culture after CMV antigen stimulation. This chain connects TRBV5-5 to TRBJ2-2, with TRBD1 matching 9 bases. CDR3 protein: CASSGDRAAGELFF. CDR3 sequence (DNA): TGTGCCAGCAGCGGGGACAGGGCCGCCGGGGAGCTGTTTTTT.